A selection of T cell receptor beta chains follows, all from one sample in a study of shared clonotypes between healthy human individuals. The table came from immunoSEQ multiplex PCR; TCRdb's copy has only in-frame clones and leaves some out. The table records some 510,000 clones, approximately 79% of them present only once. The sample comprised PBMCs. The receptors shown here come from a woman between 35 and 50 years old in good health. Some clones in this sample may be carry-over from other donors' samples. Each CDR3 is given with its conserved first and last residue. D genes are given only for firm matches. Clone size is stated in some rows and not others, as once, few, many or a class when expanded.

>TRBJ1-3|TRBV19|NA|NA
CASSMRSSGNTIYF
TGTGCCAGTAGTATGAGGAGCTCTGGAAACACCATATATTTT
>TRBJ1-5|TRBV2|few|NA
CASGPGFANQPQHF
TGTGCCAGCGGACCAGGCTTCGCCAATCAGCCCCAGCATTTT
>TRBJ1-3|TRBV30|NA|NA
CAWSDLTPASSGNTIYF
TGTGCCTGGAGCGACCTCACCCCCGCGAGCTCTGGAAACACCATATATTTT
>TRBJ2-2|TRBV5-4|NA|TRBD2
CASSLDSGSNTGELFF
TGTGCCAGCAGCTTGGATAGCGGGTCCAACACCGGGGAGCTGTTTTTT
>TRBJ2-7|TRBV7-8|NA|NA
CASSQGGPRDEQYF
TGTGCCAGCAGCCAGGGGGGCCCCCGAGACGAGCAGTACTTC
>TRBJ2-7|TRBV11-2|NA|TRBD2
CASVRGLAGVSYEQYF
TGTGCCAGCGTGAGAGGCCTAGCGGGTGTCTCCTACGAGCAGTACTTC
>TRBJ1-2|TRBV27|many|NA
CASSRPPPGTHGYTF
TGTGCCAGCAGTCGACCCCCCCCGGGGACCCATGGCTACACCTTC
>TRBJ2-3|TRBV15|NA|NA
CATSRAGSTDTQYF
TGTGCCACCAGCAGAGCCGGCAGCACAGATACGCAGTATTTT
>TRBJ2-3|TRBV28|NA|NA
CASSLHGLTDTQYF
TGTGCCAGCAGTTTACACGGACTCACAGATACGCAGTATTTT
>TRBJ1-6|TRBV19|NA|NA
CATSSGDRHYNSPLHF
TGTGCCACCTCGTCCGGAGACAGGCACTATAATTCACCCCTCCACTTT
>TRBJ2-3|TRBV5-1|NA|TRBD1
CASSPGQGGTDTQYF
TGCGCCAGCAGCCCGGGACAGGGGGGGACAGATACGCAGTATTTT
>TRBJ1-2|TRBV9|NA|NA
CASSTGTRPGYANYGYTF
TGTGCCAGCAGCACCGGGACTAGACCGGGATACGCTAACTATGGCTACACCTTC